A selection of T cell receptor beta chains follows, all from one sample in a study of cytomegalovirus exposure and HLA in healthy donors. Sequenced by immunoSEQ multiplex PCR; TCRdb stores in-frame clones only, minus some. The sample consists of under 150,000 clones, about 78% of them appearing once. Material for sequencing was PBMCs. These receptors all stem from a male donor in good health and CMV-seronegative. Both conserved end residues are part of each CDR3. A D gene is named only where the DNA matches it firmly. Size is omitted from some rows. Given values are once, few, many or a class for expanded clones.

j_call d_call clone_size v_call cdr3_nt cdr3_aa
TRBJ1-2 TRBD1 NA TRBV4-1 TGCGCCAGCAGCCAAGACCCGGGACAGGGGATCGGCTACACCTTC CASSQDPGQGIGYTF
TRBJ2-1 NA NA TRBV9 TGTGCCAGCGCCACTACAGGTAGCTCCTACAATGAGCAGTTCTTC CASATTGSSYNEQFF
TRBJ2-1 NA once TRBV19 TGTGCCAGTAGTAAACTAAACGTTGAGCAGTTCTTC CASSKLNVEQFF
TRBJ2-7 NA few TRBV27 TGTGCCAGCAGCTCCCGTGTGGAGCAGTACTTC CASSSRVEQYF
TRBJ1-1 NA NA TRBV10-1 TGCGCCAGCAGTGAGTCGAGTCTTCCGAACACTGAAGCTTTCTTT CASSESSLPNTEAFF
TRBJ2-3 TRBD1 NA TRBV5-6 TGTGCCAGCAGCTCGATTGGGCAGGGGGCCGCATTTAGCACAGATACGCAGTATTTT CASSSIGQGAAFSTDTQYF
TRBJ2-3 TRBD2 NA TRBV5-1 TGCGCCAGCGTCCCGCGAGGTAGCGGGAGGCCCTATACGCAGTATTTT CASVPRGSGRPYTQYF
TRBJ2-7 TRBD2 NA TRBV5-4 TGTGCCAGCAGCGCTACTAGCGGGACCTCCTACGAGCAGTACTTC CASSATSGTSYEQYF
TRBJ2-6 TRBD1 NA TRBV10-1 TGCGCCAGCAGTGACGGCAGGGGGTGGTCTGGGGCCAACGTCCTGACTTTC CASSDGRGWSGANVLTF
TRBJ2-5 TRBD2 few TRBV7-3 TGTGCCAGCAGCCAACTAGCGGAAGAGACCCAGTACTTC CASSQLAEETQYF
TRBJ2-7 NA NA TRBV7-2 TGTGCCAGCAACCGACGACAGTCCTCCTACGAGCAGTACTTC CASNRRQSSYEQYF
TRBJ1-1 NA NA TRBV7-9 TGTTCCAGCAGCTTAGCGGGGGGTGGGAACACTGAAGCTTTCTTT CSSSLAGGGNTEAFF
TRBJ2-5 TRBD2 NA TRBV4-1 TGCGCCAGCAGCCAAGCTTCTAGCGGGAAGGAGGAGACCCAGTACTTC CASSQASSGKEETQYF
TRBJ1-5 NA NA TRBV6-5 TGTGCCAGCAGTTACTCGTCAGGGGAACAGCCCCAGCATTTT CASSYSSGEQPQHF
TRBJ1-1 NA NA TRBV27 TGTGCCAGCAGTTTATCAGGGGCATTTTTAAGGATGAACACTGAAGCTTTCTTT CASSLSGAFLRMNTEAFF
TRBJ1-2 TRBD1 NA TRBV6-1 TGTGCCAGCAGTGTTGGGACAGGGGGAGGCTACACCTTC CASSVGTGGGYTF
TRBJ2-3 TRBD1 NA TRBV10-3 TGTGCCATCAGCATCGGACAGGGCCTACGCGACACAGATACGCAGTATTTT CAISIGQGLRDTDTQYF
TRBJ2-3 TRBD2 NA TRBV5-1 TGCGCCAGCAGCGGGGGACTAGCGGCCTTACCCACAGATACGCAGTATTTT CASSGGLAALPTDTQYF
TRBJ1-4 TRBD1 NA TRBV5-1 TGCGCCAGCAGCTTCGGACAGGGGGATGAAAAACTGTTTTTT CASSFGQGDEKLFF
TRBJ2-1 NA NA TRBV7-8 TGTGCCAGCAGTCTTTCGCTAGGTTACAATGAGCAGTTCTTC CASSLSLGYNEQFF
TRBJ2-7 TRBD1 NA TRBV4-2 TGTGCCAGCAGCCAAAGGACAGGGGAATACTACGAGCAGTACTTC CASSQRTGEYYEQYF
TRBJ2-5 NA NA TRBV7-8 TGTGCCAGCAGCTACAGGGTATGGGAGACCCAGTACTTC CASSYRVWETQYF
TRBJ1-1 NA few TRBV2 TGTGCCAGCAGGGTTCGTGGGCTTACTGAAGCTTTCTTT CASRVRGLTEAFF
TRBJ1-2 NA NA TRBV5-6 TGTGCCAGCAGCTTAGGGGTCCCCTATGGCTACACCTTC CASSLGVPYGYTF
TRBJ2-2 TRBD1 NA TRBV4-1 TGCGCCAGCAGCCAAAGAGGACAGGGGAACACCGGGGAGCTGTTTTTT CASSQRGQGNTGELFF
TRBJ2-3 NA NA TRBV5-1 TGCGCCAGCAGCTTCAGCGGAGCCAGCACAGATACGCAGTATTTT CASSFSGASTDTQYF
TRBJ1-5 NA NA TRBV19 TGTGCCAGTAGTATATCCAGGGGATCGTTCAATCAGCCCCAGCATTTT CASSISRGSFNQPQHF
TRBJ2-1 NA NA TRBV5-1 TGCGCCAGCAGCACCAGACAGAAGGGCGAGCAGTTCTTC CASSTRQKGEQFF
TRBJ2-1 NA NA TRBV6-5 TGTGCCAGCAGTTACTCGAATCGTCCGTGGGAGAATGAGCAGTTCTTC CASSYSNRPWENEQFF
TRBJ1-4 NA NA TRBV27 TGTGCCAGCAGCCGACAGAGAAATGAAAAACTGTTTTTT CASSRQRNEKLFF
TRBJ2-2 TRBD1 NA TRBV6-1 TGTGCCAGCAGTGAAAGGGGACAGACGAACACCGGGGAGCTGTTTTTT CASSERGQTNTGELFF
TRBJ2-3 TRBD2 few TRBV6-4 TGTGCCAGCAGTGTGAGTAGCGGGGGCACAGATACGCAGTATTTT CASSVSSGGTDTQYF